This TCR beta chain derives from a study of T cells in Graves' hyperthyroidism and ophthalmopathy. Study-level results: The majority of expanded thyroid clonotypes above 0.001 also appeared in blood. The model predicted ophthalmopathy a median around six months before onset.

Amplification of TCR beta CDR3 regions was performed using RNA transcripts as template. RT-PCR in the first round (using the HTBI primer set) targeted the TCR CDR3. TCRdb itself ran the multiplex PCR reads through MiXCR, one entry per CDR3 protein. The sample comprises roughly 380,000 distinct CDR3 sequences, 13% of which are singletons, and less than 25% rests with the top ten. Hyperthyroidism, newly diagnosed and lasting under 2 months, affected patients aged 18 to 65. Exclusion of patients followed from uncontrolled infection, other autoimmune disease, pregnancy or lactation. The CDR3 has 14 amino acids. Trimming at V came to 5 bases and at J to 8 bases, leaving 8 bases not matched to a gene. This clonotype came up many times. The antigen is unknown.

The TCR comes from a man aged 25 to 40 with Graves' hyperthyroidism that later progressed to Graves' ophthalmopathy. Sequenced input: blood. The genes are TRBV12-3 or TRBV12-4 and TRBJ1-4; 7 nucleotides match TRBD1. CDR3 residues: CASSLRQGLEKLFF. The DNA for the CDR3 is TGTGCCAGCAGTCTCCGACAGGGTCTGGAAAAACTGTTTTTT.